This TCR beta chain was obtained from a study of cytomegalovirus exposure and HLA in healthy donors. Study results and caveats: In a later analysis, HLA-associated TCR beta chains were more clonally expanded than equally common others. A few chains tied to CMV proved CMV antigen-specific in vitro.

The PCR contained 60 Vbeta and 13 Jbeta primers. Profiling relied on immunoSEQ multiplex PCR, and the TCRdb table lists in-frame clones only, not all of them. The table lists 150,000 to 200,000 clones, 68% of them singletons. About this clone itself: The target antigen is unknown.

CDR1 is SGHAT and CDR2 is FQDESV in the germline V gene (reference sequence). V gave up 5 bases and J gave up 1 base, with 14 bases separating them. This CDR3 spans 15 amino acids. This rearrangement joins TRBV11-1 to TRBJ1-2; a weak D match, TRBD1 (5 bases). The clonotype originates from a man aged 25-45 years in good health and CMV-seropositive. Sequencing used PBMCs. CDR3 nucleotide sequence: TGTGCCAGCAGCCTCCGGGACTCATTTAACTATGGCTACACCTTC. It specifies CASSLRDSFNYGYTF.